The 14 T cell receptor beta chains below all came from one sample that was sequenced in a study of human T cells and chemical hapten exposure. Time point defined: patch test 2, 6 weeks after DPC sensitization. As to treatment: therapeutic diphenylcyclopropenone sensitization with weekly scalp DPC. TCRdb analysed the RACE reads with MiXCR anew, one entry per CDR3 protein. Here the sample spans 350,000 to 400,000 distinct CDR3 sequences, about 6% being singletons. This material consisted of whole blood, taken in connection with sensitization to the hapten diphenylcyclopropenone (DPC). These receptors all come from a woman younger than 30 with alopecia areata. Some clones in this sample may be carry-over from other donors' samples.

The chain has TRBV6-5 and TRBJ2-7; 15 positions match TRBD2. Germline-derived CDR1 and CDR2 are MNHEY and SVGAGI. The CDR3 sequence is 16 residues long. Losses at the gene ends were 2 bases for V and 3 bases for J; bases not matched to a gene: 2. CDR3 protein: CASSYGLAGGIYEQYF. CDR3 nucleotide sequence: TGTGCCAGCAGTTACGGACTAGCGGGGGGGATCTACGAGCAGTACTTC.

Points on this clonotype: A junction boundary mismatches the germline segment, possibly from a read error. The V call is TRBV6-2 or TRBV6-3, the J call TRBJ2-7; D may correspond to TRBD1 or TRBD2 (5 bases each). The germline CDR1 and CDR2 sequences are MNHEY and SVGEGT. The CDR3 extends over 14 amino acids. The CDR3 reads CASSQPPRGYGQYF. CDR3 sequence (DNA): TGTGCCAGCAGTCAACCCCCGAGGGGCTACGGGCAGTACTTC.

The CDR3 loop is CASSLRPPRLMNTEAFF. CDR3 coding DNA: TGTGCCAGCAGCCTTCGACCGCCCCGACTCATGAACACTGAAGCTTTCTTT. The chain carries TRBV6-2 or TRBV6-3 and TRBJ1-1; D call uncertain. CDR3 length equals 17 residues. The germline CDR1 and CDR2 sequences are MNHEY and SVGEGT. V lost 6 bases and J 0 bases, leaving 20 bases between the germline ends.

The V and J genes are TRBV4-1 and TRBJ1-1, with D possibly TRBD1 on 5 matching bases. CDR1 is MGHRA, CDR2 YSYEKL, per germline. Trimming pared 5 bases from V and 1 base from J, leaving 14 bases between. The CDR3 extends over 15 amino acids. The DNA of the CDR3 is TGCGCCAGCAGCTGGAGGGACTCCGAGAACACTGAAGCTTTCTTT. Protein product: CASSWRDSENTEAFF.

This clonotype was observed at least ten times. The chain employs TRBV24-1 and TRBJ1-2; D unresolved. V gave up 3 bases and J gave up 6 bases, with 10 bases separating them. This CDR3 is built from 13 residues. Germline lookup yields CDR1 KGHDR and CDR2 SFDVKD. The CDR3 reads CATSDSALNGYTF. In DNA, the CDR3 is TGTGCCACCAGTGATAGCGCCCTGAATGGCTACACCTTC.

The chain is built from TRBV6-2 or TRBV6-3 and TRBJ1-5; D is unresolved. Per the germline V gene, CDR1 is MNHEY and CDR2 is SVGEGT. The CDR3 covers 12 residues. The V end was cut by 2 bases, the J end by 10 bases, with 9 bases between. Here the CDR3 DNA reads TGTGCCAGCAGTTACCCCTTTTTTCCCCAGCATTTT. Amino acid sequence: CASSYPFFPQHF.

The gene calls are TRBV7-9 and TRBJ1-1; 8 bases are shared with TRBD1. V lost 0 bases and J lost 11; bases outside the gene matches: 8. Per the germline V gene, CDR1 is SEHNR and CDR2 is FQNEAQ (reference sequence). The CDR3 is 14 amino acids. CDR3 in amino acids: CASSLAAGGAGAFF. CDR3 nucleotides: TGTGCCAGCAGCTTAGCGGCAGGGGGCGCGGGGGCTTTCTTT. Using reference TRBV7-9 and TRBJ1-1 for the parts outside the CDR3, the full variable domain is DTGVSQNPRHKITKRGQNVTFRCDPISEHNRLYWYRQTLGQGPEFLTYFQNEAQLEKSRLLSDRFSAERPKGSFSTLEIQRTEQGDSAMYLCASSLAAGGAGAFFGQGTRLTVV.

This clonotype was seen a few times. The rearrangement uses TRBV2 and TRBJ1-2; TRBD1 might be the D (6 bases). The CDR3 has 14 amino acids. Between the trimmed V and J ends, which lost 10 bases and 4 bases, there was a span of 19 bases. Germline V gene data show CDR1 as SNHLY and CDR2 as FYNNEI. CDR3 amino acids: CANRKGTQSYGYTF. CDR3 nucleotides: TGTGCCAACCGGAAGGGGACACAGTCCTATGGCTACACCTTC.

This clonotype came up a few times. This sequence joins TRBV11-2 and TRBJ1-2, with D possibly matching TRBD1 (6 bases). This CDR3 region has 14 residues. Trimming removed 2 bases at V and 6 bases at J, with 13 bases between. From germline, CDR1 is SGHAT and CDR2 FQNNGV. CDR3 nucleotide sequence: TGTGCCAGCAGCTTAACGCGGGGGGGCGATGGCTACACCTTC. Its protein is CASSLTRGGDGYTF.

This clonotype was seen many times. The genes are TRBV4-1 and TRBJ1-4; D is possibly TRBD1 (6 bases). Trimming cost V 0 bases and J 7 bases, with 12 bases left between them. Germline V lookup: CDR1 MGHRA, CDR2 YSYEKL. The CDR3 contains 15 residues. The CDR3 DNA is TGCGCCAGCAGCCAAGATCGATGGACAGCTGAAAAACTGTTTTTT. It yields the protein CASSQDRWTAEKLFF.

The CDR3 is CASSLALSGAQPQHF. CDR3 nucleotides: TGTGCCAGCAGCTTAGCTCTAAGTGGTGCTCAGCCCCAGCATTTT. The V and J genes are TRBV7-2 and TRBJ1-5, with D unresolved. Germline CDR1 reads SGHTA; CDR2 reads FQGNSA. The CDR3 contains 15 residues. V was trimmed by 0 bases and J by 6 bases, leaving 12 bases between them. The full variable domain, completed using reference TRBV7-2 and TRBJ1-5, is GAGVSQSPSNKVTEKGKDVELRCDPISGHTALYWYRQSLGQGLEFLIYFQGNSAPDKSGLPSDRFSAERTGGSVSTLTIQRTQQEDSAVYLCASSLALSGAQPQHFGDGTRLSIL.

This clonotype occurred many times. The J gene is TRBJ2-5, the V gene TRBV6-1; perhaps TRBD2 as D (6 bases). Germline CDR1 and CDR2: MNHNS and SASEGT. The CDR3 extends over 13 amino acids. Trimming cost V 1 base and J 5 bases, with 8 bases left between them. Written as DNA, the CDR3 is TGTGCCAGCAGTGAAGACCGGGGGGAGACCCAGTACTTC. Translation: CASSEDRGETQYF.

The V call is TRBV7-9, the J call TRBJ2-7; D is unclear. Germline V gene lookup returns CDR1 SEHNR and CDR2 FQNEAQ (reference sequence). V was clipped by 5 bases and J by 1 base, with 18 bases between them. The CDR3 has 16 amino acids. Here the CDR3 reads CASSPSSLGKSYEQYF. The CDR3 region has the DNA TGTGCCAGCAGCCCCTCCAGTCTAGGGAAATCCTACGAGCAGTACTTC.

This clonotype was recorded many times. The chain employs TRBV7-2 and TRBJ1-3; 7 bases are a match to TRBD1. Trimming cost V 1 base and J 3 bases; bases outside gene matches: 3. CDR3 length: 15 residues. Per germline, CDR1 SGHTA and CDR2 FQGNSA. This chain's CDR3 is CASSLEGQVGNTIYF. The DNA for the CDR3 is TGTGCCAGCAGCTTAGAAGGACAGGTTGGAAACACCATATATTTT.